The present entry profiles one T cell receptor (beta chain) with its context. Its target is not known. Researchers divided each subset's genomic DNA evenly across several immunoSEQ plates. Using immunoSEQ multiplex PCR, the repertoire was profiled, and TCRdb retains in-frame clones only, with some absent. This table has hundreds of thousands of clones, almost 97% appearing once. The data originate from a study of shared clonotypes between healthy human individuals. The CDR3 loop spans 14 amino acids. The germline V and J ends were trimmed by 1 base and 4 bases, with 11 bases remaining between them. Germline-derived CDR1 and CDR2 are MDHEN and SYDVKM. Overall study results and limits: A handful of donors shared about 4.5% of their naive CD4 clonotypes.

Healthy adults negative for HIV, lacking recent acute infections or vaccinations, served as donors. This sequence joins TRBV28 and TRBJ2-7, with a possible D match to TRBD2 (6 bases). This sequence was found in a woman in her twenties or thirties in good health. The sample comprised naive CD4+ T cells sorted from blood. The subset is: CD45RA+ positively selected. For the CDR3, the DNA is TGTGCCAGCAGTTTATCGGGACTTGTTTACGAGCAGTACTTC. Translation: CASSLSGLVYEQYF. Based on the CDR3 plus reference TRBV28 and TRBJ2-7, the full variable domain is DVKVTQSSRYLVKRTGEKVFLECVQDMDHENMFWYRQDPGLGLRLIYFSYDVKMKEKGDIPEGYSVSREKKERFSLILESASTNQTSMYLCASSLSGLVYEQYFGPGTRLTVT.